One sample yielded the 15 T cell receptor beta chains listed below, sequenced in a study of cytomegalovirus exposure and HLA in healthy donors. With 60 Vbeta and 13 Jbeta primers, the PCR was carried out. TCRdb's table, derived via immunoSEQ multiplex PCR, lists solely in-frame clones and lacks some. The table records 130,000 or so clones, less than 85% of them present only once. Material: PBMCs. Every receptor here comes from a middle-aged woman in good health and CMV-seropositive.

This chain joins TRBV5-4 and TRBJ2-5; 7 positions match TRBD2. The closer fit of TRBJ2-7 to the DNA end suggests the J call may be wrong. The CDR3 runs to 14 residues. From germline, CDR1 is SGHNT and CDR2 YYREEE (reference sequence). DNA of the CDR3: TGTGCCAGCAGCAGGGAGGGGCTTAACTACGAGCAGTACTTC. Protein sequence: CASSREGLNYEQYF.

The table lists this clone with a count of one. This sequence joins TRBV4-1 and TRBJ1-2; D may be TRBD1 (5 bases). The CDR3 spans 15 residues. V was cut by 0 bases and J by 2 bases, with 10 bases left in between. In germline, CDR1 is MGHRA, CDR2 YSYEKL. CDR3 loop: CASSQDTGVNYGYTF. CDR3 coding DNA: TGCGCCAGCAGCCAAGATACGGGGGTCAACTATGGCTACACCTTC.

The chain is built from TRBV4-1 and TRBJ1-5, with 9 bases aligning to TRBD1. CDR1 is MGHRA and CDR2 is YSYEKL in the germline V gene. The CDR3 runs to 14 residues. V was pared by 6 bases and J by 7 bases, with 7 bases of the junction left unmatched. CDR3 nucleotide sequence: TGCGCCAGCAGTTACGACAGGGGGGGACAGCCCCAGCATTTT. Translated, it gives CASSYDRGGQPQHF.

Details on this clone: This sample includes further DNA sequences coding for the same CDR3. CDR3 in DNA: TGTGCCAGCAGTAAGGGACAGATGAACACTGAAGCTTTCTTT. Translating gives CASSKGQMNTEAFF. The chain joins TRBV7-2 to TRBJ1-1; 7 nucleotides line up with TRBD1. Germline values: CDR1 SGHTA, CDR2 FQGNSA. The CDR3 totals 14 residues. The trim removed 6 bases at V and 0 bases at J, leaving 4 bases unmatched.

The V and J genes are TRBV19 and TRBJ2-3; 7 nucleotides match TRBD1. The J segment lost 4 bases and the V segment lost 7 bases, leaving 11 bases of the junction unmatched. CDR1 and CDR2 (germline): LNHDA, SQIVND (reference sequence). The CDR3 covers 15 residues. For the CDR3, the DNA is TGTGCCAGTATGATGCGACAGGGTTTCGCAGATACGCAGTATTTT. Its translation is CASMMRQGFADTQYF.

This sequence joins TRBV27 and TRBJ1-1, with D possibly TRBD1 on 6 matching bases. V was clipped by 7 bases and J by 7 bases, with 22 bases between them. Germline V gene sequence: CDR1 MNHEY, CDR2 SMNVEV (reference sequence). The CDR3 runs to 15 residues. The CDR3 loop reads CASTKTNRDTGEAFF. CDR3 in DNA: TGTGCCAGCACGAAGACTAACCGGGACACCGGTGAAGCTTTCTTT.

This clone occurred once. V is TRBV30 and J is TRBJ1-2; D is unresolved. The CDR3 is made up of 12 amino acids. The germline V gene has CDR1 GTSNPN and CDR2 SVGIG (reference sequence). Trimming cost V 0 bases and J 5 bases, with 7 bases left between them. The CDR3 spells CAWSVNGYGYTF. CDR3 nucleotides: TGTGCCTGGAGTGTAAACGGGTATGGCTACACCTTC.

The rearrangement uses TRBV11-2 and TRBJ1-4, with TRBD1 matching over 9 bases. CDR1 and CDR2 from the germline V gene are SGHAT and FQNNGV. Trimming at V came to 3 bases and at J to 3 bases, leaving 2 bases not matched to a gene. The length of the CDR3 is 15 residues. CDR3 sequence reads: CASSFWTGANEKLFF. In DNA, the CDR3 is TGTGCCAGCAGCTTCTGGACAGGGGCTAATGAAAAACTGTTTTTT.

The chain is built from TRBV4-3 and TRBJ2-5; D is ambiguous. The J call is in doubt because the DNA end fits TRBJ2-7 better. This CDR3 comprises 13 residues. CDR1 LGHNA and CDR2 YSLEER come from the germline V gene. CDR3 DNA sequence: TGCGCCAGCAGCCAGGGCCCCCGGTACGAGCAGTACTTC. Its translation is CASSQGPRYEQYF.

This chain links TRBV5-4 with TRBJ2-4, with 16 bases aligning to TRBD2. The germline gives CDR1 SGHNT, CDR2 YYREEE (reference sequence). V shed 7 bases and J 8 bases; nucleotides not matched to a gene: 12. The CDR3 is 17 amino acids. The CDR3 region is CASSPREGLAGGHIQYF. CDR3 DNA sequence: TGTGCCAGCTCCCCTAGGGAGGGACTAGCGGGAGGGCACATTCAGTACTTC.

V is TRBV13 and J is TRBJ2-2, with 7 bases that match TRBD1. CDR1 and CDR2 (germline): PRHDT, FYEKMQ (reference sequence). With 5 bases clipped from V and 0 bases from J, the junction kept 6 bases outside the gene matches. This CDR3 contains 16 residues. The CDR3 region is CASSNRQGANTGELFF. In DNA, the CDR3 is TGTGCCAGCAGCAACAGACAGGGTGCGAACACCGGGGAGCTGTTTTTT.

This clone appeared once. V gene TRBV14 combines with J gene TRBJ2-5; maybe TRBD2 (6 bases). Germline CDR1 reads SGHDN; CDR2 reads FVKESK. Trimming stripped 0 bases from V and 10 bases from J, with 24 bases between. The CDR3 has 17 amino acids. For the CDR3, the DNA is TGTGCCAGCAGCCAAGATGGCCCCTTCCGGGAGACCCTGGACCAGTACTTC. Its translation is CASSQDGPFRETLDQYF.

This sequence joins TRBV5-1 and TRBJ2-1; D ambiguous. The germline V and J ends were trimmed by 0 bases and 5 bases, with 18 bases remaining between them. The CDR3 runs 17 residues. Germline V CDR1 and CDR2: SGHRS, YFSETQ. In nucleotides, the CDR3 is TGCGCCAGCAGCTTGGGTCCCGCAGGTAGGCAGAACAATGAGCAGTTCTTC. Translation: CASSLGPAGRQNNEQFF. The full variable domain, rest sourced from reference TRBV5-1 and TRBJ2-1, is KAGVTQTPRYLIKTRGQQVTLSCSPISGHRSVSWYQQTPGQGLQFLFEYFSETQRNKGNFPGRFSGRQFSNSRSEMNVSTLELGDSALYLCASSLGPAGRQNNEQFFGPGTRLTVL.

This clone was detected a few times. V is TRBV29-1 and J is TRBJ2-5; weak D call: TRBD1 (6 bases). Germline CDR1 SQVTM, CDR2 ANQGSEA. This CDR3 is built from 12 residues. The V end was cut by 6 bases, the J end by 2 bases, with 10 bases between. The CDR3 DNA follows: TGCAGCGTGTTAGGACAGCAAGAGACCCAGTACTTC. Translated: CSVLGQQETQYF.

The chain is built from TRBV27 and TRBJ2-5, with 7 bases lining up with TRBD1. The trim removed 8 bases at V and 0 bases at J, leaving 18 bases unmatched. From germline, CDR1 is MNHEY and CDR2 SMNVEV (reference sequence). The CDR3 runs to 18 residues. CDR3 loop: CASGPTSTGIKYQETQYF. CDR3 nucleotide sequence: TGTGCCAGCGGCCCCACCTCGACAGGGATCAAGTACCAAGAGACCCAGTACTTC.